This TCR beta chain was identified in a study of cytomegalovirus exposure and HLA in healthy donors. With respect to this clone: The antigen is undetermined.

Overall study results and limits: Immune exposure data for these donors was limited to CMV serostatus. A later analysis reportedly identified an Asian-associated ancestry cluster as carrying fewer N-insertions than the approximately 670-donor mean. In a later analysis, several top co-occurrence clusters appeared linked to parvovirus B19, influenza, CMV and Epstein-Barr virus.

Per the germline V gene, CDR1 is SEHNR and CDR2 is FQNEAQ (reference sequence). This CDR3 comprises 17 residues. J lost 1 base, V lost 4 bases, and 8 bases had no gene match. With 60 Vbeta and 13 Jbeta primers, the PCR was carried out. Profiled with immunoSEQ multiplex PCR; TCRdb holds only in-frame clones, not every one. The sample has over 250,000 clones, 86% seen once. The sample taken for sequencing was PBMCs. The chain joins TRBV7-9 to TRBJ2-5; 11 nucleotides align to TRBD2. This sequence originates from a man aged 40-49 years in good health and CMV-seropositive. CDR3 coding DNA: TGTGCCAGCAGCTACGCACCGGGACTAGCGGTCCAAGAGACCCAGTACTTC. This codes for CASSYAPGLAVQETQYF.